The entry below describes one TCR beta chain. This sample is part of a study of blood T cell repertoires in COVID-19. About the study: The study drew acute and convalescent COVID-19 samples from the United States, Italy and Spain. From T cells, B-cell-depleted T cells, or PBMCs came the material, which was cDNA or gDNA.

Study processing details: Counts of nucleated cells, estimated from reference gene primer amplification, were obtained. Only in-frame clones appear in the TCRdb table, and some are missing; sequencing was by immunoSEQ multiplex PCR. V and J calls and clone size follow that table, whereas D and trimming were derived from the DNA. The sample consists of around 160,000 clones, about 90% of them appearing once. Sequenced material: peripheral blood. This sequence was found in a human donor in a cohort sampled during active COVID-19.

The CDR3 loop reads CASSLAQDYGGKLFF. The CDR3, as DNA: TGTGCCAGCAGCTTAGCTCAGGATTACGGAGGAAAACTGTTTTTT. This chain joins TRBV7-2 and TRBJ1-4; no definite D call. CDR1 is SGHTA, CDR2 FQGNSA, per germline. CDR3 length: 15 amino acids. Trimming removed 0 bases at V and 10 bases at J, with 15 bases between.